These 26 T cell receptor beta chains share one sample of origin, sequenced in a study of cytomegalovirus exposure and HLA in healthy donors. Use of 60 Vbeta and 13 Jbeta primers characterized the PCR. The table came from immunoSEQ multiplex PCR; TCRdb's copy has only in-frame clones and leaves some out. The sample has roughly 200,000 clones; 77% are singletons. The specimen sequenced was PBMCs. The receptors were gathered from a woman aged 60-70 years in good health and CMV-seropositive.

This chain joins TRBV9 and TRBJ2-1, with TRBD2 matching 8 bases. Per the germline V gene, CDR1 is SGDLS and CDR2 is YYNGEE. This CDR3 region has 19 residues. With V trimmed by 0 bases and J by 4 bases, 15 bases remained unmatched. This chain's CDR3 is CASSVDGVSAGGSYNEQFF. The CDR3 DNA reads as TGTGCCAGCAGCGTAGATGGGGTCAGCGCGGGGGGAAGTTACAATGAGCAGTTCTTC.

This clone was detected only once. This chain uses TRBV6-1 with TRBJ1-6; 8 bases map to TRBD1. This CDR3 has 15 amino acids. CDR1 and CDR2 from the germline V gene are MNHNS and SASEGT. V was clipped by 6 bases and J by 10 bases; unmatched bases: 11. The CDR3 is CASSADRGRGSPLHF. Here the CDR3 DNA reads TGTGCCAGCAGCGCTGACAGGGGTCGGGGCTCACCCCTCCACTTT.

This chain uses TRBV27 with TRBJ2-5; the D gene is possibly TRBD1 (6 bases). Germline assignment: CDR1 MNHEY and CDR2 SMNVEV (reference sequence). This CDR3 spans 16 amino acids. The V end lost 10 bases, the J end lost 5 bases, and 26 bases lay between the germline ends. The CDR3 reads CATTIPIWGLWETQYF. CDR3 coding DNA: TGTGCCACCACCATCCCTATCTGGGGGCTCTGGGAGACCCAGTACTTC.

The gene calls are TRBV28 and TRBJ2-3; no clear D. Germline lookup yields CDR1 MDHEN and CDR2 SYDVKM. The CDR3 contains 12 residues. V was shortened by 8 bases and J by 6 bases, with 12 bases between the two germline ends. The CDR3 loop is CASGPRGDTQYF. The DNA of the CDR3 is TGTGCCAGCGGCCCCAGAGGCGATACGCAGTATTTT.

The J gene is TRBJ2-5, the V gene TRBV13; D is ambiguous. V gave up 4 bases and J gave up 2 bases, with 14 bases separating them. Germline-derived CDR1 and CDR2 are PRHDT and FYEKMQ (reference sequence). The CDR3 has 15 residues. CDR3 amino acids: CASSSRLEVQETQYF. In nucleotides, the CDR3 is TGTGCCAGCAGCTCGCGACTTGAAGTTCAAGAGACCCAGTACTTC.

The gene calls are TRBV11-2 and TRBJ2-4; possible D gene TRBD1, 5 bases. Germline CDR1 and CDR2: SGHAT and FQNNGV. Between the trimmed V and J ends, which lost 0 bases and 8 bases, there was a span of 14 bases. The CDR3 spans 15 residues. The DNA for the CDR3 is TGTGCCAGCAGCTTAGAAGGCCAGGGTATAGACATTCAGTACTTC. Amino acid sequence: CASSLEGQGIDIQYF.

The CDR3 DNA is TGCGCCAGCAGCCAAGATGGACAGGGAGGTAGCACAGATACGCAGTATTTT. It is translated as CASSQDGQGGSTDTQYF. V gene TRBV4-1 combines with J gene TRBJ2-3; 8 positions match TRBD1. The CDR3 length is 17 residues. With 0 bases clipped from V and 0 bases from J, the junction kept 5 bases outside the gene matches. CDR1 is MGHRA, CDR2 YSYEKL, per germline.

This clone was detected only a few times. The chain joins TRBV19 to TRBJ2-2; 13 bases fit TRBD2. The CDR3 loop spans 16 amino acids. V lost 2 bases, J lost 5 bases, and 2 bases stayed unmatched. Germline CDR1 and CDR2: LNHDA and SQIVND (reference sequence). Written as DNA, the CDR3 is TGTGCCAGTAGTATAAGACTAGCGGGAGGTACCGGGGAGCTGTTTTTT. It encodes CASSIRLAGGTGELFF.

The rearrangement uses TRBV7-9 and TRBJ1-6, with D possibly TRBD1 on 6 matching bases. The CDR3 covers 16 residues. The V and J ends lost 1 base and 6 bases respectively, with 13 bases between them. In germline, CDR1 is SEHNR, CDR2 FQNEAQ (reference sequence). This CDR3 is CASSLGAQGGNSPLHF. In DNA form, the CDR3 reads TGTGCCAGCAGCTTAGGGGCCCAAGGGGGTAATTCACCCCTCCACTTT.

CDR3 sequence reads: CASMKRDRRSYEQYF. Written as DNA, the CDR3 is TGTGCCAGCATGAAGCGAGACAGACGATCCTACGAGCAGTACTTC. The genes are TRBV6-1 and TRBJ2-7; tentatively, D is TRBD1 (5 bases). Germline CDR1 reads MNHNS; CDR2 reads SASEGT. The CDR3 totals 15 residues. Trimming removed 7 bases from V and 1 base from J, with 17 bases in between.

The chain carries TRBV7-9 and TRBJ2-1; possible D gene TRBD2, 5 bases. The germline CDR1 and CDR2 sequences are SEHNR and FQNEAQ (reference sequence). This CDR3 is 13 amino acids long. Between the trimmed V and J ends, which lost 1 base and 7 bases, there was a span of 8 bases. This chain's CDR3 is CASSLGPGNEQFF. The CDR3 region has the DNA TGTGCCAGCAGCTTAGGGCCGGGGAATGAGCAGTTCTTC.

The chain employs TRBV27 and TRBJ2-5, with 10 bases fitting TRBD1. With 6 bases clipped from V and 5 bases from J, the junction kept 6 bases outside the gene matches. Germline V gene data show CDR1 as MNHEY and CDR2 as SMNVEV (reference sequence). The CDR3 totals 14 residues. CDR3: CASRRQGAVETQYF. CDR3 coding DNA: TGTGCCAGCAGGAGACAGGGGGCCGTGGAGACCCAGTACTTC.

The rearrangement links TRBV9 to TRBJ1-3; the D gene is possibly TRBD1 (6 bases). V lost 4 bases to trimming and J lost 0 bases, with 17 bases between them. CDR1 is SGDLS and CDR2 is YYNGEE in the germline V gene. The CDR3 contains 17 residues. DNA for the CDR3: TGTGCCAGCAGCCCAAGTGGACAGCAAATCTCTGGAAACACCATATATTTT. Residues: CASSPSGQQISGNTIYF. Variable domain in full (rest from reference TRBV9 and TRBJ1-3): DSGVTQTPKHLITATGQRVTLRCSPRSGDLSVYWYQQSLDQGLQFLIQYYNGEERAKGNILERFSAQQFPDLHSELNLSSLELGDSALYFCASSPSGQQISGNTIYFGEGSWLTVV.

The rearrangement joins TRBV30 to TRBJ1-3; D not certain. This CDR3 region has 14 residues. Germline V gives CDR1 GTSNPN, CDR2 SVGIG (reference sequence). Trimming took 4 bases from V and 6 from J, leaving 16 bases between them. The CDR3 DNA sequence: TGTGCCTGGATGGAGGTGGACGGCCTAAACACCATATATTTT. The encoded protein is CAWMEVDGLNTIYF.

The rearrangement uses TRBV9 and TRBJ2-5; TRBD2 is a possible D gene (6 bases). The germline gives CDR1 SGDLS, CDR2 YYNGEE. The CDR3 is made up of 16 amino acids. The V gene lost 0 bases and the J gene lost 2 bases, with 14 bases spanning the gap. The CDR3: CASSVAIGGPQETQYF. CDR3 bases: TGTGCCAGCAGCGTAGCAATCGGGGGACCACAAGAGACCCAGTACTTC.

The V call is TRBV9, the J call TRBJ1-5, with unresolved D. The germline CDR1 and CDR2 sequences are SGDLS and YYNGEE. Deletions cut 3 bases from V and 2 bases from J, with 3 bases between. This CDR3 contains 12 residues. The CDR3 sequence is CASSGGNQPQHF. CDR3 sequence (DNA): TGTGCCAGCAGCGGAGGCAATCAGCCCCAGCATTTT.

This clone has a single count. This chain joins TRBV7-3 and TRBJ2-1, with no clear D. The CDR3 is 12 residues long. The germline V and J ends were trimmed by 2 bases and 6 bases, with 5 bases remaining between them. Germline-derived CDR1 and CDR2 are SGHTA and FQGTGA. The CDR3, as DNA: TGTGCCAGCAGCTTAGGAGCCAATGAGCAGTTCTTC. It translates to CASSLGANEQFF.

The genes are TRBV27 and TRBJ2-3, with TRBD2 matching over 7 bases. Germline CDR1 MNHEY, CDR2 SMNVEV (reference sequence). There are 14 residues in the CDR3. V dropped 4 bases and J dropped 6; count of bases not matched to a gene: 7. CDR3 DNA sequence: TGTGCCAGCAGTTACGGCGGGAGCGGTGATACGCAGTATTTT. It encodes CASSYGGSGDTQYF.

The chain couples TRBV27 to TRBJ1-4; possibly TRBD1 for D (5 bases). The CDR3 loop spans 13 amino acids. The germline gives CDR1 MNHEY, CDR2 SMNVEV (reference sequence). Deletions cut 4 bases from V and 4 bases from J, with 7 bases between. In DNA, the CDR3 is TGTGCCAGCAGTTCAGGGATTAATGAAAAACTGTTTTTT. As protein: CASSSGINEKLFF.

This rearrangement joins TRBV5-1 to TRBJ2-1; possible D gene TRBD2, 5 bases. The CDR3 has 14 residues. V was trimmed by 0 bases and J by 5 bases, leaving 9 bases between them. CDR1 is SGHRS and CDR2 is YFSETQ in the germline V gene. The CDR3 region has the DNA TGCGCCAGCAGCTTGGGAGCGGAACACAATGAGCAGTTCTTC. Its translation: CASSLGAEHNEQFF.

CDR3 region: CASSPEGETNEQYF. In DNA, the CDR3 is TGTGCCAGCTCCCCAGAGGGGGAAACTAATGAGCAGTACTTC. The genes are TRBV18 and TRBJ2-7, with a tentative D call TRBD1 (6 bases). V was shortened by 6 bases and J by 7 bases, with 19 bases between the two germline ends. The CDR3 sequence is 14 residues long. Looked up from germline, CDR1 is KGHSH and CDR2 is LQKENI.

V and J are TRBV14 and TRBJ1-6; D remains unclear. Germline loops: CDR1 SGHDN, CDR2 FVKESK. The CDR3 covers 11 residues. With 4 bases removed from V and 10 bases from J, the gap between germline ends came to 5 bases. The CDR3 DNA is TGTGCCAGCAGCCCGGGATCACCCCTCCACTTT. Encoded protein: CASSPGSPLHF.

The rearrangement links TRBV5-1 to TRBJ2-1; 9 positions agree with TRBD1. This CDR3 has 16 amino acids. V lost 4 bases to trimming and J lost 5 bases; unmatched junction nucleotides: 10. Germline V gene lookup returns CDR1 SGHRS and CDR2 YFSETQ. The CDR3 DNA follows: TGCGCCAGCAGCCCGCCGACAGGGGGAGACAACAATGAGCAGTTCTTC. The encoded protein is CASSPPTGGDNNEQFF. The variable domain in full, completed from reference TRBV5-1 and TRBJ2-1, reads KAGVTQTPRYLIKTRGQQVTLSCSPISGHRSVSWYQQTPGQGLQFLFEYFSETQRNKGNFPGRFSGRQFSNSRSEMNVSTLELGDSALYLCASSPPTGGDNNEQFFGPGTRLTVL.

This rearrangement joins TRBV4-3 to TRBJ1-3, with D unclear. The CDR3 runs to 16 residues. V lost 1 base and J 0 bases, leaving 10 bases between the germline ends. The germline CDR1 and CDR2 sequences are LGHNA and YSLEER. Here the CDR3 reads CASSQVSRVSGNTIYF. The CDR3 DNA follows: TGCGCCAGCAGCCAAGTTTCAAGAGTCTCTGGAAACACCATATATTTT.

This clone came up a few times. This rearrangement joins TRBV10-2 to TRBJ2-3; TRBD2 might be the D (7 bases). Trimming took 2 bases from V and 3 from J, leaving 24 bases between them. This CDR3 contains 19 residues. Per the germline V gene, CDR1 is WSHSY and CDR2 is SAAADI. CDR3 bases: TGCGCCAGCAGTGAGCCCCCCCTGGGGGCGGGGGTTGGGACAGATACGCAGTATTTT. It specifies CASSEPPLGAGVGTDTQYF.

The chain links TRBV18 to TRBJ2-7, with D perhaps matching TRBD1 (6 bases). V shed 3 bases and J shed 5 bases, with 14 bases lying between them. CDR1 is KGHSH, CDR2 LQKENI, per germline. The CDR3 length is 14 residues. CDR3 in DNA: TGTGCCAGCTCACCGAACAGGGTTTCGGACGAGCAGTACTTC. This translates into CASSPNRVSDEQYF. The complete variable domain, with remaining parts taken from reference TRBV18 and TRBJ2-7, reads NAGVMQNPRHLVRRRGQEARLRCSPMKGHSHVYWYRQLPEEGLKFMVYLQKENIIDESGMPKERFSAEFPKEGPSILRIQQVVRGDSAAYFCASSPNRVSDEQYFGPGTRLTVT.